The sequence of this T cell receptor beta chain was determined in a study of shared clonotypes between healthy human individuals (dated by TCRdb to 2020 to 2022). Concerning the study at large: A few men and a couple of women, aged 18 to 49 years, made up the cohort. For each donor, CD4 naive and CD4 memory were each given three plates, CD8 naive was given two plates, and CD8 memory was given one plate. To estimate repertoire size and how much clonotype sharing occurs between individuals, the study deeply sequenced the blood TCR repertoires of five healthy adults. Libraries were prepared and TCR repertoires were sequenced by different laboratories using diverse techniques, in order to increase sequencing depth and limit assay-specific biases. Between about 0.85 and 8.9 billion PBMCs per donor were obtained by leukapheresis.

Note on this clone: It has no known antigen specificity. There are no base qualities to consult, and no much larger clone falls within one base.

The donors were healthy, HIV-negative adults with no recently reported acute infections or vaccinations. All donors were Caucasian adults living in Nashville, Tennessee, USA. CD8 memory samples were composed of magnetically selected CD45RO+ cells combined with CCR7-negative CD45RA+ effector memory (TemRA) cells. After blood collection by leukapheresis, PBMCs were isolated using Ficoll-Histopaque density gradient centrifugation and then cryopreserved in the vapor phase of liquid nitrogen. Purity and quantity of every magnetically sorted T cell population were checked by analytical flow cytometry. From each sorted fraction, genomic DNA was isolated and quantified by UV absorbance on a Nanodrop 2000c. Using the deep immunoSEQ assay, multiplex PCR amplified TCR CDR3 regions from genomic DNA. Extracted genomic DNA from each cell subset was distributed evenly across all wells of several immunoSEQ 96-well plates, and each plate was treated as a replicate. Each replicate PCR for sorted subsets received about 200 ng genomic DNA, equal to roughly 33,000 T cell genomes. The purified libraries were quantified using a Qubit 3.0 fluorometer, sized with a Bioanalyzer 2100, and then quantified again using the KAPA Library Quantification kit. Every immunoSEQ 96-well plate was sequenced on a separate single-read 150-cycle Illumina NextSeq 550 flow cell. On the study's bioinformatics: Because the immunoSEQ output included only junctional sequences and no quality scores, the filtering could not be the same as the filtering used for full-length reads. Sequences were annotated with PyIR, a Python wrapper for IgBLAST v1.9, using IMGT germline references to assign V/J genes and CDR3. Reads were filtered out if the reads had weak V/J assignments (E-value above 1e-6), no CDR3, stop codons, out-of-frame junctions, or ambiguous translated residues. A V3J clonotype was defined by an identical inferred V gene, J gene, and CDR3 amino acid sequence. Percentage overlap between repertoires was computed as shared unique clonotypes divided by the size of the smaller repertoire. Repertoire richness was assessed with RTK rarefaction, the Chao1 estimator, and Recon v2.1 estimates of unobserved clonotypes. Generation probabilities were computed with OLGA for all TCRbeta clonotypes obtained by the gDNA method from four donors. TCRdb retrieved this table from immuneACCESS and kept in-frame rearrangements only. Not all clones are present; in checked studies, unresolved V genes account for under half, and no reason is known for the remainder. V and J calls and clone size are as listed in that table; D and trimming were resolved from the DNA. This sample is represented by more than 550,000 clones; about 90% of them were singletons. The biggest ten clones account for around a third of the sample.

The paper as a whole reports these results and caveats: Incomplete sequencing was indicated by rarefaction of sorted-subset datasets, despite the large sequencing depth. Compared with non-shared clonotypes, clonotypes shared by all four sorted-subset donors had higher generation probabilities. Based on pairwise subsampling, the degree of clonotype sharing among donors was expected to be affected by sequencing depth. Sharing across several donors was observed for about 5% of naive CD4, about 4% of naive CD8, over 2% of memory CD4, and approximately 0.41% of memory CD8 clonotypes. Sampling was limited to blood, and TCR repertoires in tissue likely differ from TCR repertoires in blood. Because the study included a small number of donors, the genetic and exposure-history diversity represented was limited. Estimated clonotype richness was generally larger for naive than for memory subsets.

Reading from cysteine to phenylalanine, the CDR3 counts 15 amino acids. Kept here is only the CDR3 DNA, which spans 45 bases and is read in frame from base 1. Trimming leaves V shorter by 1 base and J shorter by 6 bases, with the junction holding 3 bases beyond the gene matches. CDR1 and CDR2, looked up from the germline V gene, are SGHTA and FQGTGA. This sequence originates from a man between 18 and 29 years old in good health. Some clones in this sample may be carry-over from other donors' samples. The V gene is TRBV7-3 and the J gene is TRBJ2-1, and TRBD2 matches 10 of the central bases. The sample comprised memory CD8+ T cells from PBMCs. The meaning of the sample's cell subset or site label: CD45RO+ cells pooled with CCR7-negative TemRA cells. The DNA is as follows: TGTGCCAGCAGCTTAATTAGCGGGGGGTCCAATGAGCAGTTCTTC. Its translation is CASSLISGGSNEQFF.